This T cell receptor (beta chain) is from a study of blood T cell repertoires in COVID-19. Study at large: Whether acute or convalescent, the COVID-19 samples came from the United States, Italy and Spain. The analysed material was cDNA or gDNA that came from T cells, B-cell-depleted T cells, or PBMCs.

Germline V gives CDR1 SGHRS, CDR2 YFSETQ. CDR3 size: 16 residues. The trim removed 0 bases at V and 10 bases at J, leaving 11 bases unmatched. In the original processing: Scientists estimated how many nucleated cells there were by amplifying reference gene primers. This table comes from immunoSEQ multiplex PCR, and its TCRdb copy is limited to in-frame clones, with some not included. V and J calls and clone size are given by that table; D and trimming were obtained from the DNA. Among around 82,000 clones listed, about 93% were seen once. Sequencing was carried out using peripheral blood. The chain couples TRBV5-1 to TRBJ1-4, with 8 positions matching TRBD1. The TCR originated in a human donor in a cohort sampled during active COVID-19. The CDR3 coding sequence is TGCGCCAGCAGCTTGGCCGAATGGCAGGGGGCACGAAAACTGTTTTTT. Residues: CASSLAEWQGARKLFF. Based on the CDR3 plus reference TRBV5-1 and TRBJ1-4, the full variable domain is KAGVTQTPRYLIKTRGQQVTLSCSPISGHRSVSWYQQTPGQGLQFLFEYFSETQRNKGNFPGRFSGRQFSNSRSEMNVSTLELGDSALYLCASSLAEWQGARKLFFGSGTQLSVL.